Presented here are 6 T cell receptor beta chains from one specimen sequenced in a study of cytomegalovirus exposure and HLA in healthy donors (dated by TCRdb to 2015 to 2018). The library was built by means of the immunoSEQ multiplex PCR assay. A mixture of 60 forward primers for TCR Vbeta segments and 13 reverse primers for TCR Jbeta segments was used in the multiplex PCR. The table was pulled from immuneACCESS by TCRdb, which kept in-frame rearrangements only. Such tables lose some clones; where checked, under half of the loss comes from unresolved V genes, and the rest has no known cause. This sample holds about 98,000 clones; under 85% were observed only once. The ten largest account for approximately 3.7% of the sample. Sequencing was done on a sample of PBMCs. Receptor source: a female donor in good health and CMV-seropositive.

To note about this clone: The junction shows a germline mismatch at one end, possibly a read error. The CDR3 protein is CASSIEGTGVSFVHF. The CDR3 region has the DNA TGTGCCAGTAGTATAGAAGGGACAGGGGTATCATTCGTGCACTTC. V and J are TRBV19 and TRBJ2-7; 10 bases match TRBD1. From germline, CDR1 is LNHDA and CDR2 SQIVND (reference sequence). The CDR3 contains 15 residues. Variable domain in full (rest from reference TRBV19 and TRBJ2-7): DGGITQSPKYLFRKEGQNVTLSCEQNLNHDAMYWYRQDPGQGLRLIYYSQIVNDFQKGDIAEGYSVSREKKESFPLTVTSAQKNPTAFYLCASSIEGTGVSFVHFGPGTRLTVT.

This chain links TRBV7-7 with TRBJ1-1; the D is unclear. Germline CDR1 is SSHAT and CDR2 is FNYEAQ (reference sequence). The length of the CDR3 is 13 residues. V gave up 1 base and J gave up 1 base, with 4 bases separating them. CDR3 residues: CASSLDRNTEAFF. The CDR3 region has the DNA TGTGCCAGCAGCTTAGACAGGAACACTGAAGCTTTCTTT.

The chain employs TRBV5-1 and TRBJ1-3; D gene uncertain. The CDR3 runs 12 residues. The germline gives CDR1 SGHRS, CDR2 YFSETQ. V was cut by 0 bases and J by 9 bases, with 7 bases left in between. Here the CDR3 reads CASSLDHTTIYF. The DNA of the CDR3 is TGCGCCAGCAGCTTGGACCACACCACCATATATTTT. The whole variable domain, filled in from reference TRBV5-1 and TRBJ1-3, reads KAGVTQTPRYLIKTRGQQVTLSCSPISGHRSVSWYQQTPGQGLQFLFEYFSETQRNKGNFPGRFSGRQFSNSRSEMNVSTLELGDSALYLCASSLDHTTIYFGEGSWLTVV.

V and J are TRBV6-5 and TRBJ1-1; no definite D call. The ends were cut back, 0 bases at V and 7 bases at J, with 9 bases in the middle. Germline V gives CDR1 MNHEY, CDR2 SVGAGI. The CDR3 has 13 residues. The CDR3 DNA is TGTGCCAGCAGTTACTCGAGGGTCCTTGAAGCTTTCTTT. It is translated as CASSYSRVLEAFF.

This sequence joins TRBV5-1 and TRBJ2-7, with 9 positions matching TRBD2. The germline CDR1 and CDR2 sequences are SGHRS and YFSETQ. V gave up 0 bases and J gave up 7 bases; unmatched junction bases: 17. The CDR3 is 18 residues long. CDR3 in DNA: TGCGCCAGCAGCTTGGGGGGTTTGGGGATTAGCGGGAGTGGAGAGCAGTACTTC. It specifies CASSLGGLGISGSGEQYF. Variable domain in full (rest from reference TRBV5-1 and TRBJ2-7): KAGVTQTPRYLIKTRGQQVTLSCSPISGHRSVSWYQQTPGQGLQFLFEYFSETQRNKGNFPGRFSGRQFSNSRSEMNVSTLELGDSALYLCASSLGGLGISGSGEQYFGPGTRLTVT.

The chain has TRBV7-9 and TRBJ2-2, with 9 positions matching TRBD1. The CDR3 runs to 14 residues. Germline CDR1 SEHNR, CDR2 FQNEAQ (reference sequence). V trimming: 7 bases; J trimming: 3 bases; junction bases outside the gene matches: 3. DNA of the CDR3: TGTGCCAGCACCGACAGGGGGGACACCGGGGAGCTGTTTTTT. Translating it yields CASTDRGDTGELFF. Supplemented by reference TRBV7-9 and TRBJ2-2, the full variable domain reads DTGVSQNPRHKITKRGQNVTFRCDPISEHNRLYWYRQTLGQGPEFLTYFQNEAQLEKSRLLSDRFSAERPKGSFSTLEIQRTEQGDSAMYLCASTDRGDTGELFFGEGSRLTVL.